Each of the 17 T cell receptor beta chains below was sequenced from the same sample in a study of shared clonotypes between healthy human individuals. The method was immunoSEQ multiplex PCR; TCRdb's version includes in-frame clones alone and lacks a portion of them. The data hold roughly 500,000 clones, with roughly 80% observed a single time. The sample taken for sequencing was PBMCs. These receptors all come from a woman aged 40 to 55 in good health. Some clones in this sample may be carry-over from other donors' samples.

The chain joins TRBV5-6 to TRBJ2-3; D is undetermined. V lost 2 bases and J 0 bases, leaving 7 bases between the germline ends. CDR3 length equals 14 residues. The germline CDR1 and CDR2 sequences are SGHDT and YYEEEE. In nucleotides, the CDR3 is TGTGCCAGCAGCTTTACGACTAGCACAGATACGCAGTATTTT. Its translation: CASSFTTSTDTQYF.

This chain joins TRBV27 and TRBJ2-5; 11 bases align to TRBD2. J lost 4 bases, V lost 7 bases, and 14 bases had no gene match. CDR3 length: 17 residues. Germline V lookup: CDR1 MNHEY, CDR2 SMNVEV (reference sequence). The CDR3 DNA reads TGTGCCAGCAAGAATAGCGGGAGGGCCGGGAACCGAGAGACCCAGTACTTC. It encodes CASKNSGRAGNRETQYF.

The V gene is TRBV27, the J gene TRBJ1-5; the match to TRBD1 covers 9 bases. CDR3 length: 16 residues. From germline, CDR1 is MNHEY and CDR2 SMNVEV (reference sequence). V shed 6 bases and J 6 bases; nucleotides not matched to a gene: 12. The CDR3: CASRLLAGQGGQPQHF. DNA for the CDR3: TGTGCCAGCAGGCTGCTCGCGGGACAGGGTGGTCAGCCCCAGCATTTT.

V and J are TRBV10-2 and TRBJ2-7, with TRBD2 identical over 13 bases. Germline trimming cut 7 bases from V and 6 bases from J; bases unmatched to any gene: 9. The germline CDR1 and CDR2 sequences are WSHSY and SAAADI. This CDR3 contains 15 residues. CDR3 sequence (DNA): TGCGCCAGCACCCCGGGACTAGCGGGACTGGGCGAGCAGTACTTC. It is translated as CASTPGLAGLGEQYF.

In the case of this clone: A read error is likely here: a far larger clone is one base away. This chain joins TRBV11-2 and TRBJ2-7; perhaps TRBD2 as D (7 bases). The germline V gene has CDR1 SGHAT and CDR2 FQNNGV. The length of the CDR3 is 14 residues. The CDR3 DNA is TGTGCCGGCAGCTTAGGAGGGGGAGGGTACGAGCAGTACTTC. Protein: CAGSLGGGGYEQYF.

A word on this clone: At the DNA level, this CDR3 is encoded by other sequences in the same sample as well. This sequence joins TRBV18 and TRBJ2-7; D remains unclear. This CDR3 has 13 residues. Trimming cost V 0 bases and J 3 bases, with 6 bases left between them. The germline V gene has CDR1 KGHSH and CDR2 LQKENI. The CDR3 reads CASSPPSLYEQYF. The CDR3 bases are TGTGCCAGCTCACCACCGTCCCTCTACGAGCAGTACTTC.

In the case of this clone: This sequence is one base from a far larger clone and is likely a read error. It is unclear where the CDR3 begins or ends on the DNA, so no DNA is shown, and the CDR3 is as TCRdb lists it. The rearrangement links TRBV30 to TRBJ2-6; TRBD1 reflects the table's D call only, with no check against the DNA. The CDR3 extends over 16 residues, inclusive of both ends. CDR1 and CDR2 from the germline V gene are GTSNPN and SVGIG (reference sequence). This CDR3 reads CAWSKLWGPGANVPTF.

Remarks on this clone: Sequence at one end of the junction differs from germline and may be a read error. The V and J genes are TRBV4-1 and TRBJ1-3, with TRBD1 matching over 7 bases. Germline lookup yields CDR1 MGHRA and CDR2 YSYEKL. The CDR3 contains 16 residues. DNA of the CDR3: TGCGCCAGCAGCCAAATTACTACAGGGGCTGTAAACACCATGTATTTT. This translates into CASSQITTGAVNTMYF.

The chain joins TRBV2 to TRBJ2-7; D is possibly TRBD1 or TRBD2 (5 bases each). The CDR3 runs to 15 residues. CDR1 is SNHLY and CDR2 is FYNNEI in the germline V gene. Trimming removed 5 bases at V and 3 bases at J, with 17 bases between. CDR3 DNA: TGTGCCAGCAGTCCCTCCGGGACGTACTACTACGAGCAGTACTTC. The encoded protein is CASSPSGTYYYEQYF.

The chain recombines TRBV29-1 with TRBJ2-5, with D maybe TRBD2 (7 bases). V lost 6 bases and J 3 bases, leaving 23 bases between the germline ends. Germline assignment: CDR1 SQVTM and CDR2 ANQGSEA. The CDR3 is made up of 16 amino acids. The CDR3 loop is CSVTVGGGSAKETQYF. CDR3 nucleotides: TGCAGCGTCACAGTGGGAGGGGGTTCAGCCAAAGAGACCCAGTACTTC.

The V call is TRBV11-2, the J call TRBJ1-4; D remains ambiguous. Germline CDR1 SGHAT, CDR2 FQNNGV. The CDR3 runs to 14 residues. V lost 5 bases to trimming and J lost 4 bases, with 11 bases between them. The CDR3 bases are TGTGCCAGCAGCCCCCGTGGACTTAATGAAAAACTGTTTTTT. Translating gives CASSPRGLNEKLFF. Using reference TRBV11-2 and TRBJ1-4 for the parts outside the CDR3, the full variable domain is EAGVAQSPRYKIIEKRQSVAFWCNPISGHATLYWYQQILGQGPKLLIQFQNNGVVDDSQLPKDRFSAERLKGVDSTLKIQPAKLEDSAVYLCASSPRGLNEKLFFGSGTQLSVL.

This clone was picked up many times. The same CDR3 also results from other DNA sequences found in this sample. The chain has TRBV4-2 and TRBJ2-5; 7 nucleotides agree with TRBD2. The CDR3 extends over 15 amino acids. The ends lost 3 bases at V and 1 base at J; junction bases unmatched: 5. The V gene's germline CDR1 is LGHNA and CDR2 YNFKEQ. The CDR3 nucleotides are TGTGCCAGCAGCCATTCTTCTAGCGGCCAAGAGACCCAGTACTTC. Its translation is CASSHSSSGQETQYF.

The V call is TRBV30, the J call TRBJ2-5; no firm D call. The germline V gene has CDR1 GTSNPN and CDR2 SVGIG (reference sequence). V lost 3 bases and J lost 3, with 11 bases in between. CDR3 length: 13 residues. DNA of the CDR3: TGTGCCTGGAGCCTAGGGTCTGAAGAGACCCAGTACTTC. Translated, it gives CAWSLGSEETQYF. The complete variable domain, with remaining parts taken from reference TRBV30 and TRBJ2-5, reads SQTIHQWPATLVQPVGSPLSLECTVEGTSNPNLYWYRQAAGRGLQLLFYSVGIGQISSEVPQNLSASRPQDRQFILSSKKLLLSDSGFYLCAWSLGSEETQYFGPGTRLLVL.

This rearrangement joins TRBV10-2 to TRBJ2-3, with 9 bases fitting TRBD1. Germline V CDR1 and CDR2: WSHSY, SAAADI. CDR3 length equals 20 residues. Trimming took 6 bases from V and 8 from J; bases not matched to a gene: 27. For the CDR3, the DNA is TGCGCCAGCAGCACGTGGACAGGGGCCCTGAATCAAGGGGTCCGCGGTACGCAGTATTTT. This codes for CASSTWTGALNQGVRGTQYF.

This clone appeared a single time. Since a far larger clone is one base different, this is likely a read error. The J gene is TRBJ1-1, the V gene TRBV30, with D possibly TRBD1 on 6 matching bases. Germline loops: CDR1 GTSNPN, CDR2 SVGIG (reference sequence). The CDR3 is made up of 14 amino acids. For the CDR3, the DNA is TGTGCCTGGAGTCACAGGGACGGGGACACTAAAGCTTTCTTT. This translates into CAWSHRDGDTKAFF.

For this clone: Within the sample, other DNA sequences also encode this same CDR3. J is TRBJ2-1 and V is TRBV2, with D possibly TRBD1 on 5 matching bases. CDR3 length: 15 residues. From germline, CDR1 is SNHLY and CDR2 FYNNEI. The V end lost 4 bases, the J end lost 0 bases, and 10 bases lay between the germline ends. CDR3 coding DNA: TGTGCCAGCAGTGGGGGCCCAAGCTCCTACAATGAGCAGTTCTTC. It encodes CASSGGPSSYNEQFF. The variable domain in full, with the rest retrieved from reference TRBV2 and TRBJ2-1, is EPEVTQTPSHQVTQMGQEVILRCVPISNHLYFYWYRQILGQKVEFLVSFYNNEISEKSEIFDDQFSVERPDGSNFTLKIRSTKLEDSAMYFCASSGGPSSYNEQFFGPGTRLTVL.

Concerning this clone itself: A far larger clone is only one base removed, so a read error is likely. Other DNA variants within this sample encode the same CDR3. This chain uses TRBV4-2 with TRBJ2-5, with no clear D. The DNA end lines up better with TRBJ2-7; the J call may be wrong. The CDR3 is made up of 15 amino acids. Per the germline V gene, CDR1 is LGHNA and CDR2 is YNFKEQ. CDR3: CASSQQPSASYEQYF. The CDR3 DNA sequence: TGTGCAAGCAGCCAACAGCCTAGTGCCTCCTACGAGCAGTACTTC.